Following are 14 T cell receptor beta chains from one sample sequenced in a study of radiotherapy plus CTLA-4 blockade in lung cancer. Only in-frame clones appear in the TCRdb table, and some are missing; sequencing was by immunoSEQ multiplex PCR. The profile shows roughly 30,000 clones, over 70% of them singletons. This specimen consisted of peripheral blood, obtained from a patient treated with radiotherapy plus ipilimumab. These receptors came from a human donor with non-small cell lung cancer that progressed on radiotherapy plus ipilimumab.

The gene calls are TRBV18 and TRBJ2-7; a weak D match, TRBD2 (5 bases). V dropped 4 bases and J dropped 0 bases, with 10 bases sitting between them. CDR3 size: 14 residues. Germline loops: CDR1 KGHSH, CDR2 LQKENI. CDR3 residues: CASSQTSDSYEQYF. In DNA form, the CDR3 reads TGTGCCAGCTCACAAACTAGTGACTCCTACGAGCAGTACTTC.

The gene calls are TRBV5-4 and TRBJ2-3; D not certain. This CDR3 has 14 amino acids. The germline CDR1 and CDR2 sequences are SGHNT and YYREEE (reference sequence). V lost 0 bases and J 4 bases, leaving 9 bases between the germline ends. The CDR3 loop reads CASSLDLGADTQYF. The CDR3 DNA follows: TGTGCCAGCAGCTTGGACCTGGGCGCAGATACGCAGTATTTT.

This clone was seen more than once but under ten times. V and J are TRBV6-5 and TRBJ1-2; D remains ambiguous. CDR1 is MNHEY and CDR2 is SVGAGI in the germline V gene. This CDR3 is 15 amino acids long. V was shortened by 2 bases and J by 4 bases, with 14 bases between the two germline ends. The DNA of the CDR3 is TGTGCCAGCAGTTACGGAGGAGGGCTGGGCTATGGCTACACCTTC. Its translation: CASSYGGGLGYGYTF.

This sequence joins TRBV11-2 and TRBJ2-3, with unresolved D. In germline, CDR1 is SGHAT, CDR2 FQNNGV. Trimming left V 5 bases short and J 0 bases short, with 12 bases between. This CDR3 is 15 amino acids long. The CDR3 protein is CASSTNSYSTDTQYF. CDR3 sequence (DNA): TGTGCCAGCAGCACAAACAGCTATAGCACAGATACGCAGTATTTT.

V and J are TRBV9 and TRBJ2-7; D possibly corresponds to TRBD1 (5 bases). CDR3 length: 15 residues. V lost 0 bases, J lost 2 bases, and 12 bases lay in between. The germline V gene has CDR1 SGDLS and CDR2 YYNGEE. CDR3 sequence: CASSVGRSRAYEQYF. The CDR3, as DNA: TGTGCCAGCAGCGTAGGGCGGAGCAGGGCCTACGAGCAGTACTTC.

The chain joins TRBV9 to TRBJ1-1; D is possibly TRBD1 (6 bases). V lost 0 bases, J lost 6 bases, and 12 bases lay in between. Germline assignment: CDR1 SGDLS and CDR2 YYNGEE. This CDR3 contains 14 residues. This chain's CDR3 is CASSVGAGDAEAFF. CDR3 coding DNA: TGTGCCAGCAGCGTAGGAGCAGGGGACGCTGAAGCTTTCTTT.

This clone was seen once. The chain is built from TRBV4-3 and TRBJ2-7, with D possibly being TRBD2 (7 bases). CDR3 size: 17 residues. The V end was cut by 0 bases, the J end by 1 base, with 16 bases between. CDR1 and CDR2 from the germline V gene are LGHNA and YSLEER. The CDR3: CASSQDLRGARSYEQYF. CDR3 nucleotide sequence: TGCGCCAGCAGCCAAGATCTCCGGGGGGCGAGGTCCTACGAGCAGTACTTC.

The count of this clone is one. The chain employs TRBV27 and TRBJ1-6; 9 bases match TRBD1. CDR1 MNHEY and CDR2 SMNVEV come from the germline V gene (reference sequence). The trim removed 7 bases at V and 9 bases at J, leaving 10 bases unmatched. The CDR3 runs to 15 residues. CDR3 sequence reads: CASTKVGTGLSPLHF. CDR3 DNA sequence: TGTGCCAGCACCAAAGTCGGGACAGGGCTTTCACCCCTCCACTTT.

This chain joins TRBV7-3 and TRBJ2-1; D is uncertain. With 1 base removed from V and 0 bases from J, the gap between germline ends came to 10 bases. The germline CDR1 and CDR2 sequences are SGHTA and FQGTGA. The CDR3 extends over 16 amino acids. In DNA form, the CDR3 reads TGTGCCAGCAGCTTAAAGGCGGCAAGCTCCTACAATGAGCAGTTCTTC. Protein: CASSLKAASSYNEQFF.

The chain links TRBV30 to TRBJ1-6; no firm D call. Germline V gene lookup returns CDR1 GTSNPN and CDR2 SVGIG (reference sequence). V gave up 2 bases and J gave up 10 bases, with 12 bases separating them. This CDR3 has 13 residues. The CDR3 protein is CAWSTRFGSPLHF. The CDR3 DNA reads TGTGCCTGGAGTACCCGTTTTGGATCACCCCTCCACTTT.

J is TRBJ1-2 and V is TRBV2; D is ambiguous. Germline CDR1 SNHLY, CDR2 FYNNEI. The V gene lost 7 bases and the J gene lost 4 bases, with 13 bases spanning the gap. The length of the CDR3 is 13 residues. CDR3 sequence reads: CASTAGRLYGYTF. The CDR3 bases are TGTGCCAGCACCGCGGGAAGGCTCTATGGCTACACCTTC.

The chain combines TRBV13 with TRBJ2-7; 8 bases match TRBD1. Germline CDR1 reads PRHDT; CDR2 reads FYEKMQ (reference sequence). This CDR3 spans 15 amino acids. V lost 4 bases to trimming and J lost 5 bases; unmatched junction nucleotides: 10. As DNA, the CDR3 is TGTGCCAGCAGCTCCCCCGCGTCAGGGGGCCACGAGCAGTACTTC. Translation: CASSSPASGGHEQYF.

J is TRBJ1-1 and V is TRBV19; D is unclear. The germline CDR1 and CDR2 sequences are LNHDA and SQIVND (reference sequence). The CDR3 loop spans 13 amino acids. V was pared by 8 bases and J by 7 bases, with 17 bases between. CDR3 in DNA: TGTGCCAGTGGTCGAGGGAAGGGATTTGAAGCTTTCTTT. Translation gives CASGRGKGFEAFF.

The chain links TRBV13 to TRBJ1-6, with D perhaps TRBD1 (6 bases). Germline-derived CDR1 and CDR2 are PRHDT and FYEKMQ (reference sequence). The CDR3 contains 14 residues. The V gene lost 4 bases and the J gene lost 12 bases, with 16 bases spanning the gap. The CDR3 loop is CASSYNQGNRPLHF. The DNA for the CDR3 is TGTGCCAGCAGCTATAACCAGGGGAATAGACCCCTCCACTTT.